A selection of T cell receptor beta chains follows, all from one sample in a study of T cell responses to AZD1222 COVID-19 vaccine. The method was immunoSEQ multiplex PCR; TCRdb's version includes in-frame clones alone and lacks a portion of them. The sample records 100,000 to 150,000 clones, about 86% being singletons. The material was peripheral blood, obtained 28 days after the second AZD1222 dose. The receptor source for this set is an adult who received the AZD1222 COVID-19 vaccine. Both conserved end residues are part of each CDR3. The D gene is left open where the match is weak. Clone size is given for some rows only: seen once, a few or many times, or a class if the clone is expanded.

J gene	D gene	clone size	V gene	CDR3 protein	CDR3 DNA
TRBJ1-4	.	.	TRBV3-1/TRBV3-2	CASSTQGTNEKLFF	TGTGCCAGCAGCACCCAGGGAACTAATGAAAAACTGTTTTTT
TRBJ2-2	.	.	TRBV6-4	CASSDQEDSGELFF	TGTGCCAGCAGTGACCAGGAAGATTCCGGGGAGCTGTTTTTT
TRBJ1-2	.	.	TRBV5-1	CASSSWTGSYGYTF	TGCGCCAGCAGCTCGTGGACGGGTAGTTATGGCTACACCTTC
TRBJ2-7	TRBD1	.	TRBV7-2	CASSLRTGYYEQYF	TGTGCCAGCAGCTTACGGACAGGGTACTACGAGCAGTACTTC
TRBJ1-5	.	few	TRBV2	CASSREGYLSQPQHF	TGTGCCAGCAGCCGAGAGGGGTACCTAAGCCAGCCCCAGCATTTT
TRBJ2-7	TRBD2	.	TRBV7-9	CASSRSSGGAVNEQYF	TGTGCCAGCAGCAGATCTAGCGGGGGGGCCGTGAACGAGCAGTACTTC
TRBJ1-2	TRBD1	.	TRBV4-1	CASSPGTGGTYGYTF	TGCGCCAGCAGCCCAGGGACAGGGGGGACCTATGGCTACACCTTC
TRBJ2-2	TRBD1	.	TRBV7-9	CASSYPGQRLGELFF	TGTGCCAGCAGCTATCCGGGACAGAGGCTCGGGGAGCTGTTTTTT
TRBJ1-6	.	.	TRBV30	CAWNLGGDSPLHF	TGTGCCTGGAACCTTGGTGGAGATTCACCCCTCCACTTT
TRBJ1-6	.	.	TRBV30	CAWSVRANSPLHF	TGTGCCTGGAGTGTAAGGGCTAATTCACCCCTCCACTTT
TRBJ1-5	.	.	TRBV30	CAWSSTGRRQPQHF	TGTGCCTGGAGTTCAACAGGGAGGCGGCAGCCCCAGCATTTT
TRBJ1-5	.	.	TRBV27	CASSGAAYSNQPQHF	TGTGCCAGCAGTGGGGCAGCATATAGCAATCAGCCCCAGCATTTT
TRBJ2-7	.	.	TRBV27	CASSFLANSYEQYF	TGTGCCAGCAGTTTTTTGGCAAACTCCTACGAGCAGTACTTC
TRBJ2-1	.	.	TRBV9	CASSTPADGGYNEQFF	TGTGCCAGCAGCACCCCCGCCGACGGAGGATACAATGAGCAGTTCTTC
TRBJ1-2	.	few	TRBV6-6	CASSPRYGSNYGYTF	TGTGCCAGCAGCCCCCGCTACGGATCTAACTATGGCTACACCTTC
TRBJ2-1	.	.	TRBV3-1/TRBV3-2	CASSPSRGGLNEQFF	TGTGCCAGCAGCCCCTCTCGCGGGGGCCTTAATGAGCAGTTCTTC
TRBJ1-5	TRBD1	.	TRBV18	CASSLGDRGPNQPQHF	TGTGCCAGCTCACTTGGAGACAGGGGTCCTAATCAGCCCCAGCATTTT
TRBJ2-1	TRBD2	few	TRBV19	CASSIEGLRYNEQFF	TGTGCCAGTAGTATAGAGGGACTACGCTACAATGAGCAGTTCTTC
TRBJ1-2	TRBD1	once	TRBV10-2	CASSESTGIGYTF	TGCGCCAGCAGTGAGTCGACAGGGATTGGCTACACCTTC
TRBJ1-3	.	.	TRBV7-3	CASSSGDIGNTIYF	TGTGCCAGCAGCTCCGGGGACATTGGAAACACCATATATTTT
TRBJ2-7	TRBD1	.	TRBV11-2	CASSFGQVYEQYF	TGTGCCAGCAGCTTCGGACAGGTCTACGAGCAGTACTTC
TRBJ2-3	.	.	TRBV19	CASSIGSSTDTQYF	TGTGCCAGTAGTATAGGGAGTAGCACAGATACGCAGTATTTT
TRBJ1-1	.	.	TRBV2	CASREDRVNTEAFF	TGTGCCAGCAGGGAGGACAGAGTTAACACTGAAGCTTTCTTT
TRBJ2-5	TRBD2	once	TRBV15	CATSRELAGEYQETQYF	TGTGCCACCAGCAGAGAACTAGCGGGGGAGTACCAAGAGACCCAGTACTTC
TRBJ2-3	TRBD2	.	TRBV18	CASSPGLAGISDTQYF	TGTGCCAGCTCACCGGGACTAGCGGGGATTTCAGATACGCAGTATTTT
TRBJ1-6	.	.	TRBV9	CASSEGSSYNSPLHF	TGTGCCAGCAGCGAGGGCAGCTCCTATAATTCACCCCTCCACTTT
TRBJ1-3	.	.	TRBV5-1	CASSDSFTIYF	TGCGCCAGCAGTGATAGTTTCACCATATATTTT
TRBJ1-1	.	once	TRBV19	CASSRESYTEAFF	TGTGCCAGTAGTAGGGAGTCCTACACTGAAGCTTTCTTT
TRBJ1-2	TRBD1	few	TRBV10-2	CASSSGTAYGYTF	TGCGCCAGCAGTTCCGGGACAGCCTATGGCTACACCTTC
TRBJ1-2	TRBD1	once	TRBV3-1/TRBV3-2	CASSQGAGGAYGYTF	TGTGCCAGCAGCCAAGGGGCAGGGGGCGCCTATGGCTACACCTTC
TRBJ2-1	.	.	TRBV7-8	CASSSSGKTGNNEQFF	TGTGCCAGCAGCTCGAGCGGGAAAACAGGGAACAATGAGCAGTTCTTC
TRBJ2-7	.	.	TRBV9	CASSGDISSYEQYF	TGTGCCAGCAGCGGGGACATCAGCTCCTACGAGCAGTACTTC
TRBJ2-5	.	.	TRBV25-1	CASSEGGTWPRETQYF	TGTGCCAGCAGTGAAGGCGGGACTTGGCCGCGAGAGACCCAGTACTTC
TRBJ2-2	TRBD2	.	TRBV27	CASSFRLAGGLNTGELFF	TGTGCCAGCAGTTTTCGACTAGCGGGGGGGCTTAACACCGGGGAGCTGTTTTTT
TRBJ2-3	.	.	TRBV23-1	CASPPPQERHSTDTQYF	TGCGCCAGCCCCCCACCCCAGGAAAGGCATAGCACAGATACGCAGTATTTT
TRBJ2-5	.	.	TRBV9	CASSVARGETQYF	TGTGCCAGCAGCGTAGCAAGAGGCGAGACCCAGTACTTC
TRBJ1-1	.	.	TRBV28	CASSFRSEAFF	TGTGCCAGCAGTTTCCGGTCTGAAGCTTTCTTT
TRBJ1-1	TRBD1	.	TRBV7-9	CASTMTGGRTEAFF	TGTGCCAGCACCATGACAGGGGGACGGACTGAAGCTTTCTTT
TRBJ1-1	.	.	TRBV11-2	CASSLVGAGEAFF	TGTGCCAGCAGCTTAGTAGGGGCGGGTGAAGCTTTCTTT
TRBJ2-7	TRBD2	once	TRBV11-2	CASSPLAGGAYKYEQYF	TGTGCCAGCAGCCCCTTAGCGGGGGGGGCGTATAAGTACGAGCAGTACTTC
TRBJ2-3	.	.	TRBV7-2	CASSLAMGTRRDTQYF	TGTGCCAGCAGCTTAGCGATGGGGACGAGGCGAGATACGCAGTATTTT
TRBJ2-7	TRBD1	.	TRBV5-5	CASNGVFGTGSYEQYF	TGTGCCAGCAACGGAGTCTTTGGGACAGGGTCGTACGAGCAGTACTTC
TRBJ2-1	.	.	TRBV6-5	CATGGGGPYNEQFF	TGTGCCACTGGGGGCGGGGGCCCTTACAATGAGCAGTTCTTC
TRBJ2-2	.	.	TRBV30	CAWSTQWGGELFF	TGTGCCTGGAGTACACAATGGGGCGGGGAGCTGTTTTTT
TRBJ1-5	.	.	TRBV2	CASSVYRDQPQHF	TGTGCCAGCAGTGTATACAGGGATCAGCCCCAGCATTTT
TRBJ2-7	.	.	TRBV3-1/TRBV3-2	CASSQVNTHEQYF	TGTGCCAGCAGCCAAGTTAACACCCACGAGCAGTACTTC
TRBJ1-5	.	.	TRBV28	CASSLVRGGQPQHF	TGTGCCAGCAGTTTAGTCAGGGGCGGCCAGCCCCAGCATTTT
TRBJ2-7	.	.	TRBV2	CASSETGYEQYF	TGTGCCAGCAGTGAAACCGGGTACGAGCAGTACTTC
TRBJ1-2	.	.	TRBV9	CASSVPPHYF	TGTGCCAGCAGCGTACCCCCTCACTACTTC
TRBJ2-7	.	.	TRBV5-5	CASSLLGAGNEQYF	TGTGCCAGCAGCCTTCTAGGTGCGGGTAACGAGCAGTACTTC
TRBJ2-7	.	many	TRBV12-3/TRBV12-4	CASSPLQGAQYF	TGTGCCAGCAGCCCCCTACAGGGAGCGCAGTACTTC
TRBJ2-7	.	once	TRBV7-8	CASSRLGAYEQYF	TGTGCCAGCAGCCGTCTGGGGGCCTACGAGCAGTACTTC
TRBJ2-7	.	.	TRBV6-5	CASSLRESYEQYF	TGTGCCAGCAGTTTACGGGAATCCTACGAGCAGTACTTC
TRBJ1-2	.	.	TRBV28	CASSYRGSHYGYTF	TGTGCCAGCAGTTACCGGGGATCCCACTATGGCTACACCTTC